Each of the 12 T cell receptor beta chains below was sequenced from the same sample in a study of Graves' ophthalmopathy and Graves' hyperthyroidism. RNA transcripts yielded amplified TCR beta CDR3 regions. HTBI primers primed a first-round RT-PCR, and a second-round multiplex PCR followed. In TCRdb, the multiplex PCR reads were re-called with MiXCR into one record per CDR3 protein. The top ten hold 9.1% of the sample, which has 200,000 to 250,000 distinct CDR3 sequences, just under 30% seen once. The specimen sequenced was peripheral blood. These receptor sequences come from a man in his fifties or sixties with Graves' ophthalmopathy.

In this sample, this clonotype turned up many times. The V call is TRBV11-2, the J call TRBJ2-7, with D perhaps matching TRBD1 (6 bases). From germline, CDR1 is SGHAT and CDR2 FQNNGV. The length of the CDR3 is 15 residues. V shed 0 bases and J shed 0 bases, with 9 bases lying between them. Written as DNA, the CDR3 is TGTGCCAGCAGCTTAGACAGGGGAACCTCCTACGAGCAGTACTTC. It translates to CASSLDRGTSYEQYF.

The J gene is TRBJ2-2, the V gene TRBV20-1; D possibly corresponds to TRBD2 (6 bases). CDR3 size: 14 residues. Trimming took 5 bases from V and 4 from J, leaving 14 bases between them. CDR1 is DFQATT, CDR2 SNEGSKA, per germline (reference sequence). Here the CDR3 reads CSASGAVSTGELFF. DNA of the CDR3: TGCAGTGCTTCGGGAGCGGTTAGCACCGGGGAGCTGTTTTTT.

This clonotype has at least ten counts. V usage is TRBV7-2 and J usage is TRBJ1-2; D gene unclear. Germline V lookup: CDR1 SGHTA, CDR2 FQGNSA. V lost 1 base to trimming and J lost 8 bases, with 14 bases between them. The CDR3 has 14 residues. In DNA form, the CDR3 reads TGTGCCAGCAGCTTAGAGGCCCGGCCCGGGGGCTACACCTTC. It specifies CASSLEARPGGYTF. Together with reference TRBV7-2 and TRBJ1-2, the CDR3 gives the full variable domain: GAGVSQSPSNKVTEKGKDVELRCDPISGHTALYWYRQSLGQGLEFLIYFQGNSAPDKSGLPSDRFSAERTGGSVSTLTIQRTQQEDSAVYLCASSLEARPGGYTFGSGTRLTVV.

This clonotype was observed a single time. V and J are TRBV6-5 and TRBJ1-3; no clear D. The germline gives CDR1 MNHEY, CDR2 SVGAGI. The CDR3 consists of 15 residues. V lost 0 bases, J lost 0 bases, and 6 bases lay in between. CDR3 sequence reads: CASSYSEVSGNTIYF. In DNA, the CDR3 is TGTGCCAGCAGTTACTCTGAGGTCTCTGGAAACACCATATATTTT.

In its sample, this clonotype was seen many times. V gene TRBV5-8 combines with J gene TRBJ1-2; 7 positions match TRBD1. Germline V gene sequence: CDR1 SGHTS, CDR2 YDEGEE. The CDR3 has 13 amino acids. Unmatched junction bases numbered 7, after V lost 4 bases and J lost 7 bases. The CDR3 loop is CASSPGQRFGYTF. The DNA of the CDR3 is TGTGCCAGCAGCCCGGGACAGCGGTTTGGCTACACCTTC.

This clonotype was seen just once. This chain connects TRBV24-1 to TRBJ2-2; TRBD1 is a possible D gene (6 bases). V lost 7 bases and J lost 2, with 10 bases in between. The CDR3 covers 14 residues. In germline, CDR1 is KGHDR, CDR2 SFDVKD. CDR3 nucleotide sequence: TGTGCCACCAGCCGGGACATCAACACCGGGGAGCTGTTTTTT. It specifies CATSRDINTGELFF.

This clonotype was recorded at least ten times. The rearrangement uses TRBV14 and TRBJ2-6; TRBD1 is a possible D gene (5 bases). The V end lost 1 base, the J end lost 0 bases, and 7 bases lay between the germline ends. Germline lookup yields CDR1 SGHDN and CDR2 FVKESK. This CDR3 comprises 16 residues. The CDR3 reads CASSQGGASGANVLTF. The CDR3 DNA follows: TGTGCCAGCAGCCAAGGTGGGGCCTCTGGGGCCAACGTCCTGACTTTC.

This clonotype was recorded many times. This chain connects TRBV12-3 or TRBV12-4 to TRBJ2-2, with 11 bases lining up with TRBD1. With 2 bases clipped from V and 6 bases from J, the junction kept 5 bases outside the gene matches. The CDR3 consists of 16 residues. CDR3 loop: CASSLPGQGASGELFF. The CDR3 DNA reads TGTGCCAGCAGTTTACCCGGACAGGGGGCGTCCGGGGAGCTGTTTTTT.

At least ten counts were recorded for this clonotype. V is TRBV12-3 or TRBV12-4 and J is TRBJ2-4, with 10 bases fitting TRBD2. This CDR3 has 15 residues. V gave up 7 bases and J gave up 2 bases; unmatched junction bases: 5. The CDR3 sequence: CASTLAGVSKNIQYF. DNA of the CDR3: TGTGCCAGCACCCTAGCGGGAGTTTCCAAAAACATTCAGTACTTC.

This clonotype came up many times. The CDR3 DNA reads TGTGCCACCAGTTTTGGACATAGGCACGGCTACACCTTC. Its translation: CATSFGHRHGYTF. The chain recombines TRBV24-1 with TRBJ1-2; a weak D match, TRBD1 (5 bases). The CDR3 contains 13 residues. Germline loops: CDR1 KGHDR, CDR2 SFDVKD. V was cut by 6 bases and J by 8 bases, with 15 bases left in between.

This clonotype appeared many times. The rearrangement joins TRBV4-1 to TRBJ2-5; unclear D gene. Looked up from germline, CDR1 is MGHRA and CDR2 is YSYEKL. This CDR3 is built from 13 residues. V lost 0 bases and J 5 bases, leaving 7 bases between the germline ends. The CDR3 reads CASSQETSETQYF. The CDR3 DNA follows: TGCGCCAGCAGCCAAGAAACATCGGAGACCCAGTACTTC.

This clonotype has at least ten counts. The gene calls are TRBV24-1 and TRBJ2-4, with 9 nucleotides matching TRBD2. Germline lookup yields CDR1 KGHDR and CDR2 SFDVKD. Germline trimming cut 5 bases from V and 9 bases from J; bases unmatched to any gene: 1. The CDR3 is 12 residues long. The CDR3 is CATSGAGGIQYF. In DNA, the CDR3 is TGTGCCACCAGTGGAGCGGGAGGCATTCAGTACTTC.